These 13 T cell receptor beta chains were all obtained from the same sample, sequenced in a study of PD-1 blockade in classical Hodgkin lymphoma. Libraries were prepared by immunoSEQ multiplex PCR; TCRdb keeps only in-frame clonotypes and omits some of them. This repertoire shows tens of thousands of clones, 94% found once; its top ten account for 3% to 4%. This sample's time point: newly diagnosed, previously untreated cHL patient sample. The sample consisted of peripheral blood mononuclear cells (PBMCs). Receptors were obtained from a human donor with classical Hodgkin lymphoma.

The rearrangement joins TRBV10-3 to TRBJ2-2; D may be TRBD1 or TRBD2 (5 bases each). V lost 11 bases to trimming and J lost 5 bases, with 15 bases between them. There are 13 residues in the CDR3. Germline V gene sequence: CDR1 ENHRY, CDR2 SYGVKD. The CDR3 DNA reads TGTGCCTCACTGGGGGAGCGAACCGGGGAGCTGTTTTTT. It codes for CASLGERTGELFF.

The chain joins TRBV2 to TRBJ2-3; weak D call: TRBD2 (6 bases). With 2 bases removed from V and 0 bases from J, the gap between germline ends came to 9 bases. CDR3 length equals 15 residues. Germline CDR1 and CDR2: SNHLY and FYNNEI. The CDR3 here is CASSESGTSTDTQYF. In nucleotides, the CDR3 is TGTGCCAGCAGTGAATCCGGGACTAGCACAGATACGCAGTATTTT.

CDR3 DNA: TGCGCCAGCAGCTTAGGGGGTAGCTCCTATAATTCACCCCTCCACTTT. Translating gives CASSLGGSSYNSPLHF. The chain links TRBV5-1 to TRBJ1-6; TRBD1 might be the D (6 bases). Germline lookup yields CDR1 SGHRS and CDR2 YFSETQ. The CDR3 is made up of 16 amino acids. The ends were cut back, 2 bases at V and 0 bases at J, with 9 bases in the middle.

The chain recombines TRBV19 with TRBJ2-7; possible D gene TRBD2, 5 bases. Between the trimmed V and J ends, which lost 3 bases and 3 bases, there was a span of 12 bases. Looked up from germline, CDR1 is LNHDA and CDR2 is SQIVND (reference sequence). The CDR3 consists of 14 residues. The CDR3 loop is CASSIAGFYYEQYF. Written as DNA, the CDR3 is TGTGCCAGTAGTATCGCGGGCTTCTACTACGAGCAGTACTTC. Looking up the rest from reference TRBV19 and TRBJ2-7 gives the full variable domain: DGGITQSPKYLFRKEGQNVTLSCEQNLNHDAMYWYRQDPGQGLRLIYYSQIVNDFQKGDIAEGYSVSREKKESFPLTVTSAQKNPTAFYLCASSIAGFYYEQYFGPGTRLTVT.

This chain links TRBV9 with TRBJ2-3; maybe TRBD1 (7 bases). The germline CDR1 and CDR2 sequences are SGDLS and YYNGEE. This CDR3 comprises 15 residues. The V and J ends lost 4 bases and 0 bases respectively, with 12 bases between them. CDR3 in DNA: TGTGCCAGCAGCCCGGGGGACAGCAGCACAGATACGCAGTATTTT. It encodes CASSPGDSSTDTQYF.

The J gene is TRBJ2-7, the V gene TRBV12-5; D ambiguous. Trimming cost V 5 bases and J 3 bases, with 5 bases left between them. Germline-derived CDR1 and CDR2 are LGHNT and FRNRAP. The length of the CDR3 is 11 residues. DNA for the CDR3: TGTGCTAGTGGTGGAATCTACGAGCAGTACTTC. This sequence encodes CASGGIYEQYF.

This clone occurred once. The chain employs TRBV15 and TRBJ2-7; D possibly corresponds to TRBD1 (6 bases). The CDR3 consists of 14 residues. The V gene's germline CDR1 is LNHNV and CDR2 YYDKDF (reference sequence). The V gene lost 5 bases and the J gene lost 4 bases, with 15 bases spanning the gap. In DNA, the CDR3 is TGTGCCACCAGCCTTAGCAGGGGTGCATACGAGCAGTACTTC. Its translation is CATSLSRGAYEQYF. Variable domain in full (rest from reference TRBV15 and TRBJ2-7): DAMVIQNPRYQVTQFGKPVTLSCSQTLNHNVMYWYQQKSSQAPKLLFHYYDKDFNNEADTPDNFQSRRPNTSFCFLDIRSPGLGDTAMYLCATSLSRGAYEQYFGPGTRLTVT.

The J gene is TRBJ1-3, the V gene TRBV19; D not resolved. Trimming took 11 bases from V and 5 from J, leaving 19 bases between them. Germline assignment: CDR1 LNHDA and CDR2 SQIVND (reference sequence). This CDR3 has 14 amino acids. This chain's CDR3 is CAAKAGYQRNTIYF. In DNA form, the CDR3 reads TGTGCCGCTAAGGCAGGCTACCAACGAAACACCATATATTTT.

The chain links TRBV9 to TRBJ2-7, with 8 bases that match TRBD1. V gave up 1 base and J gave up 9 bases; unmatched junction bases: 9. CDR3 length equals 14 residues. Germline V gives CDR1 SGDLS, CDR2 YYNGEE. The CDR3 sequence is CASSVQGASSWQYF. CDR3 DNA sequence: TGTGCCAGCAGCGTACAGGGGGCGAGCTCTTGGCAGTACTTC. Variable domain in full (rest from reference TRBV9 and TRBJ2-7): DSGVTQTPKHLITATGQRVTLRCSPRSGDLSVYWYQQSLDQGLQFLIQYYNGEERAKGNILERFSAQQFPDLHSELNLSSLELGDSALYFCASSVQGASSWQYFGPGTRLTVT.

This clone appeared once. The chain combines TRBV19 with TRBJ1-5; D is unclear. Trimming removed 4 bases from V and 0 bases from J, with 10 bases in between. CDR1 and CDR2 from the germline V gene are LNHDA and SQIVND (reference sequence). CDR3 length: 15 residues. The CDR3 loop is CASSNGVSSNQPQHF. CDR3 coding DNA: TGTGCCAGTAGTAATGGAGTTTCTAGCAATCAGCCCCAGCATTTT.

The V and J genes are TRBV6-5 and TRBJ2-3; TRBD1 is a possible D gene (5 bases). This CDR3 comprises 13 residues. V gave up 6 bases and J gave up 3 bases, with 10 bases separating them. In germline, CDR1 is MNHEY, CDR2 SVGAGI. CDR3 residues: CASSMTVTDTQYF. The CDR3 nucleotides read TGTGCCAGCAGCATGACAGTTACAGATACGCAGTATTTT.

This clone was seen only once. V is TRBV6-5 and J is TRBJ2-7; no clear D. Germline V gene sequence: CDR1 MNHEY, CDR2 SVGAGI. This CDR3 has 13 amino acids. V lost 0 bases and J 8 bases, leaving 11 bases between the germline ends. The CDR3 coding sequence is TGTGCCAGCAGTTACTCGATCAGAGAACAGCAGTACTTC. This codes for CASSYSIREQQYF.

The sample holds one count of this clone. The CDR3 DNA follows: TGTGCCAGCAGCCCGGATCCCGGGGGCAGCACTAATGAAAAACTGTTTTTT. This gives the protein CASSPDPGGSTNEKLFF. The chain joins TRBV11-3 to TRBJ1-4; the D gene is possibly TRBD1 (6 bases). This CDR3 has 17 residues. The germline V and J ends were trimmed by 5 bases and 2 bases, with 18 bases remaining between them. From germline, CDR1 is SGHNT and CDR2 YENEEA.